This T cell receptor (beta chain) appears in the sequencing data of a study of blood T cell repertoires in COVID-19. Study in general: Whether acute or convalescent, the COVID-19 samples came from the United States, Italy and Spain.

The CDR3 has 14 amino acids. J gave up 3 bases and V 7 bases, and 4 bases lay outside the gene matches. Germline CDR1 WSHSY, CDR2 SAAADI. The repertoire was sequenced with immunoSEQ multiplex PCR; TCRdb's copy has only in-frame clones and lacks some. This sample has roughly 84,000 clones, with approximately 80% found just once. The rearrangement links TRBV10-2 to TRBJ2-3, with 10 bases lining up with TRBD2. The source material was peripheral blood. This receptor was identified in a woman of 80 years or more with acute or convalescent COVID-19. CDR3 region: CASNSGGATDTQYF. In DNA form, the CDR3 reads TGCGCCAGCAACAGCGGGGGGGCGACAGATACGCAGTATTTT.